The 26 T cell receptor beta chains in this list originate from one sample, sequenced in a study of cytomegalovirus exposure and HLA in healthy donors. Primers for the PCR totalled 60 Vbeta and 13 Jbeta. TCRdb's copy holds only in-frame clones and misses some; the assay was immunoSEQ multiplex PCR. The data hold around 140,000 clones, with roughly 60% observed a single time. Material: PBMCs. The receptors stem from a woman in her thirties or forties in good health and CMV-seronegative.

The chain joins TRBV11-2 to TRBJ1-1; no reliable D call. Germline lookup yields CDR1 SGHAT and CDR2 FQNNGV. This CDR3 contains 12 residues. V lost 5 bases, J lost 8 bases, and 12 bases lay in between. As DNA, the CDR3 is TGTGCCAGCAGCCCACTCGGAGGGGAAGCTTTCTTT. Its translation: CASSPLGGEAFF.

The rearrangement links TRBV11-2 to TRBJ2-3, with 8 bases aligning to TRBD2. This CDR3 has 14 residues. Germline CDR1 and CDR2: SGHAT and FQNNGV. J lost 1 base, V lost 4 bases, and 1 base had no gene match. Here the CDR3 reads CASSYSGGTDTQYF. CDR3 in DNA: TGTGCCAGCAGCTATAGCGGGGGCACAGATACGCAGTATTTT.

The V and J genes are TRBV19 and TRBJ1-1; 7 nucleotides agree with TRBD1. CDR1 LNHDA and CDR2 SQIVND come from the germline V gene (reference sequence). The CDR3 is 17 amino acids. With 4 bases clipped from V and 0 bases from J, the junction kept 11 bases outside the gene matches. CDR3 nucleotide sequence: TGTGCCAGTAGTAGAAACACCGGGACAGTGATGAACACTGAAGCTTTCTTT. The encoded protein is CASSRNTGTVMNTEAFF.

The chain carries TRBV28 and TRBJ1-6; TRBD1 aligns across 7 bases. The J segment lost 6 bases and the V segment lost 6 bases, leaving 8 bases of the junction unmatched. The CDR3 contains 15 residues. Germline loops: CDR1 MDHEN, CDR2 SYDVKM. CDR3 sequence (DNA): TGTGCCAGCAGGACAGGACAGGCCGGTAATTCACCCCTCCACTTT. It encodes CASRTGQAGNSPLHF.

The V gene is TRBV19, the J gene TRBJ2-5, with TRBD2 matching 9 bases. The germline V gene encodes CDR1 LNHDA and CDR2 SQIVND (reference sequence). Unmatched junction bases numbered 6, after V lost 8 bases and J lost 2 bases. The CDR3 covers 14 residues. The CDR3 DNA sequence: TGTGCCAGTGCTAGCGGGGCTTTACAAGAGACCCAGTACTTC. This sequence encodes CASASGALQETQYF.

The V and J genes are TRBV25-1 and TRBJ1-2; D is perhaps TRBD1 (5 bases). Per the germline V gene, CDR1 is MGHDK and CDR2 is SYGVNS. Between the trimmed V and J ends, which lost 3 bases and 0 bases, there was a span of 5 bases. This CDR3 is 13 amino acids long. CDR3 DNA: TGTGCCAGCAGTGACAGGGCTAACTATGGCTACACCTTC. This encodes CASSDRANYGYTF.

This chain links TRBV30 with TRBJ2-4, with a weak D call TRBD2 (5 bases). V was shortened by 3 bases and J by 0 bases, with 12 bases between the two germline ends. This CDR3 is 15 amino acids long. Germline CDR1 reads GTSNPN; CDR2 reads SVGIG (reference sequence). The CDR3 loop is CAWRRAGLAKNIQYF. For the CDR3, the DNA is TGTGCCTGGAGGAGGGCCGGTCTAGCCAAAAACATTCAGTACTTC.

The chain employs TRBV5-5 and TRBJ1-1; 9 bases align to TRBD1. J lost 4 bases, V lost 0 bases, and 7 bases had no gene match. This CDR3 contains 16 residues. CDR1 is SGHKS and CDR2 is YYEKEE in the germline V gene (reference sequence). CDR3 residues: CASSLGTGVLATEAFF. The CDR3 DNA sequence: TGTGCCAGCAGCTTGGGGACAGGGGTACTGGCCACTGAAGCTTTCTTT.

This chain uses TRBV29-1 with TRBJ1-2, with 8 bases matching TRBD1. Trimming removed 3 bases from V and 4 bases from J; junction bases left unmatched: 10. Germline-derived CDR1 and CDR2 are SQVTM and ANQGSEA. This CDR3 is 15 amino acids long. CDR3 DNA sequence: TGCAGCGTTGACCCGGCAGGGGGCGCCGCCTATGGCTACACCTTC. It encodes CSVDPAGGAAYGYTF. Full variable domain (rest looked up from reference TRBV29-1 and TRBJ1-2): SAVISQKPSRDICQRGTSLTIQCQVDSQVTMMFWYRQQPGQSLTLIATANQGSEATYESGFVIDKFPISRPNLTFSTLTVSNMSPEDSSIYLCSVDPAGGAAYGYTFGSGTRLTVV.

This clone was observed a few times. The chain uses TRBV6-5 and TRBJ2-5; D possibly corresponds to TRBD1 (6 bases). V shed 4 bases and J shed 2 bases, with 8 bases lying between them. CDR1 is MNHEY, CDR2 SVGAGI, per germline. CDR3 length equals 13 residues. The chain's CDR3 is CASSWTVQETQYF. The CDR3 DNA is TGTGCCAGCAGTTGGACAGTACAAGAGACCCAGTACTTC.

V is TRBV5-1 and J is TRBJ1-1; no reliable D call. Germline V gene data show CDR1 as SGHRS and CDR2 as YFSETQ. V lost 0 bases, J lost 4 bases, and 10 bases lay in between. CDR3 size: 14 residues. Here the CDR3 reads CASSLEPMSTEAFF. The DNA of the CDR3 is TGCGCCAGCAGCTTGGAGCCGATGAGCACTGAAGCTTTCTTT.

The chain couples TRBV7-2 to TRBJ2-3; 14 nucleotides align to TRBD2. Germline values: CDR1 SGHTA, CDR2 FQGNSA. V shed 1 base, J shed 1 base, and the junction held 4 bases outside the gene matches. The CDR3 runs 18 residues. This CDR3 is CASSLVGTSGGRTDTQYF. CDR3 DNA: TGTGCCAGCAGCTTAGTGGGGACTAGCGGGGGACGCACAGATACGCAGTATTTT.

The chain carries TRBV4-3 and TRBJ2-7; tentatively, D is TRBD2 (7 bases). This CDR3 region has 15 residues. Germline V lookup: CDR1 LGHNA, CDR2 YSLEER. V was trimmed by 1 base and J by 0 bases, leaving 10 bases between them. The CDR3 DNA reads as TGCGCCAGCAGCCAAGGGCGGGGGCCCTCCTACGAGCAGTACTTC. This encodes CASSQGRGPSYEQYF.

The genes are TRBV19 and TRBJ1-5, with 7 bases matching TRBD1. J gave up 4 bases and V 7 bases, and 7 bases lay outside the gene matches. The CDR3 runs to 14 residues. CDR1 LNHDA and CDR2 SQIVND come from the germline V gene (reference sequence). DNA of the CDR3: TGTGCCAGTATAAAAGGCAGGGGGAATCAGCCCCAGCATTTT. It translates to CASIKGRGNQPQHF.

This clone was seen just once. The gene calls are TRBV6-1 and TRBJ2-5; no firm D call. The DNA end favors TRBJ2-7, so the J call may be wrong. Germline CDR1 is MNHNS and CDR2 is SASEGT. The CDR3 consists of 12 residues. The DNA for the CDR3 is TGTGCCAGCTTCCTGAGCTCCTACGAGCAGTACTTC. It is translated as CASFLSSYEQYF.

The chain has TRBV7-3 and TRBJ1-1, with a weak D call TRBD1 (6 bases). This CDR3 contains 14 residues. The V end lost 3 bases, the J end lost 3 bases, and 11 bases lay between the germline ends. The germline CDR1 and CDR2 sequences are SGHTA and FQGTGA. Written as DNA, the CDR3 is TGTGCCAGCAGCTTCCTAGGGGGGGACACTGAAGCTTTCTTT. Its protein product is CASSFLGGDTEAFF.

This clone was observed a handful of times. This chain joins TRBV11-2 and TRBJ2-7; D is uncertain. Looked up from germline, CDR1 is SGHAT and CDR2 is FQNNGV. V was trimmed by 5 bases and J by 3 bases, leaving 11 bases between them. The CDR3 totals 13 residues. The DNA of the CDR3 is TGTGCCAGCAGCCCCCCCGTCAGCTACGAGCAGTACTTC. Translated, it gives CASSPPVSYEQYF.

The chain combines TRBV4-1 with TRBJ1-4; the D gene is possibly TRBD1 (5 bases). The CDR3 sequence is 18 residues long. The germline V and J ends were trimmed by 4 bases and 0 bases, with 18 bases remaining between them. Per germline, CDR1 MGHRA and CDR2 YSYEKL. In DNA form, the CDR3 reads TGCGCCAGCAGCCTCCCGGGGGGTTTCCGACCAACTAATGAAAAACTGTTTTTT. This translates into CASSLPGGFRPTNEKLFF.

This clone was observed a handful of times. V gene TRBV29-1 combines with J gene TRBJ2-7; TRBD2 might be the D (7 bases). The CDR3 loop spans 12 amino acids. Germline V gives CDR1 SQVTM, CDR2 ANQGSEA. The ends were cut back, 0 bases at V and 6 bases at J, with 9 bases in the middle. DNA for the CDR3: TGCAGCGTTGAAGAAGGGGGGGTCGAGCAGTACTTC. Residues: CSVEEGGVEQYF.

The sample holds a few counts of this clone. The V call is TRBV30, the J call TRBJ2-7; D might be TRBD2 (6 bases). This CDR3 is 15 amino acids long. Germline CDR1 reads GTSNPN; CDR2 reads SVGIG (reference sequence). V lost 4 bases to trimming and J lost 0 bases, with 16 bases between them. CDR3 bases: TGTGCCTGGACCGAGGGAGGTTGGAGCTCCTACGAGCAGTACTTC. Translating gives CAWTEGGWSSYEQYF. The entire variable domain, with the rest obtained from reference TRBV30 and TRBJ2-7, is as follows: SQTIHQWPATLVQPVGSPLSLECTVEGTSNPNLYWYRQAAGRGLQLLFYSVGIGQISSEVPQNLSASRPQDRQFILSSKKLLLSDSGFYLCAWTEGGWSSYEQYFGPGTRLTVT.

This chain uses TRBV9 with TRBJ1-1; tentatively, D is TRBD1 (6 bases). The germline gives CDR1 SGDLS, CDR2 YYNGEE. Trimming shortened V by 4 bases and J by 0 bases, and 13 bases separated the two germline ends. The CDR3 totals 15 residues. Here the CDR3 DNA reads TGTGCCAGCAGCACCCGGACAGACATGAACACTGAAGCTTTCTTT. Protein product: CASSTRTDMNTEAFF.

This sequence joins TRBV6-5 and TRBJ1-1; D ambiguous. The CDR3 loop spans 15 amino acids. Germline V gives CDR1 MNHEY, CDR2 SVGAGI. Deletions cut 6 bases from V and 1 base from J, with 15 bases between. The CDR3 DNA is TGTGCCAGCAGCCTTCGATCGGGGTCGAACACTGAAGCTTTCTTT. This codes for CASSLRSGSNTEAFF.

The chain couples TRBV4-1 to TRBJ1-2; no reliable D call. Germline lookup yields CDR1 MGHRA and CDR2 YSYEKL. V was trimmed by 0 bases and J by 2 bases, leaving 10 bases between them. CDR3 length: 15 residues. The CDR3 loop reads CASSQEIPANYGYTF. CDR3 nucleotide sequence: TGCGCCAGCAGCCAAGAGATCCCTGCGAACTATGGCTACACCTTC.

The rearrangement uses TRBV10-2 and TRBJ1-2, with D perhaps TRBD1 (5 bases). CDR1 WSHSY and CDR2 SAAADI come from the germline V gene. The CDR3 has 17 residues. Trimming pared 1 base from V and 4 bases from J, leaving 19 bases between. The CDR3 reads CASSEFYQGASTYGYTF. The CDR3 DNA sequence: TGCGCCAGCAGTGAGTTTTATCAAGGGGCCTCGACCTATGGCTACACCTTC.

CDR3 DNA: TGCGCCAGCAGCCAAGACCTCGGAGGGTCGGATAATTCACCCCTCCACTTT. Translation gives CASSQDLGGSDNSPLHF. The rearrangement joins TRBV4-1 to TRBJ1-6; D ambiguous. Trimming left V 0 bases short and J 5 bases short, with 14 bases between. The CDR3 length is 17 residues. Germline V gene data show CDR1 as MGHRA and CDR2 as YSYEKL.

This sequence joins TRBV9 and TRBJ1-6, with a possible D match to TRBD1 (5 bases). The germline V gene encodes CDR1 SGDLS and CDR2 YYNGEE. CDR3 size: 13 residues. V was shortened by 2 bases and J by 7 bases, with 7 bases between the two germline ends. CDR3 nucleotides: TGTGCCAGCAGCGTTAAGGGGAATTCACCCCTCCACTTT. It yields the protein CASSVKGNSPLHF.